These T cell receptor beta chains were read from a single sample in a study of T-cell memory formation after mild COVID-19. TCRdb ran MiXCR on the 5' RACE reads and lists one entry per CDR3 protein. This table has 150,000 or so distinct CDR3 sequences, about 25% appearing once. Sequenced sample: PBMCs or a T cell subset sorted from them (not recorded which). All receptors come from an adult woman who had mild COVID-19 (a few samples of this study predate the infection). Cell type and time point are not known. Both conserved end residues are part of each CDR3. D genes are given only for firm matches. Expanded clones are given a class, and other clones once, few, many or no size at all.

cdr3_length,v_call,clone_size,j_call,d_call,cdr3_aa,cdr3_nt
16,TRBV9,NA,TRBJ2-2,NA,CASSLETSLNTGELFF,TGTGCCAGCAGCTTGGAGACAAGTCTGAACACCGGGGAGCTGTTTTTT
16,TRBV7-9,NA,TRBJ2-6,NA,CASSLAQGTGANVLTF,TGTGCCAGCAGCTTAGCGCAAGGCACTGGGGCCAACGTCCTGACTTTC
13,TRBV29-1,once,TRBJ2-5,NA,CSVSARAVETQYF,TGCAGCGTCAGCGCCCGCGCAGTTGAGACCCAGTACTTC
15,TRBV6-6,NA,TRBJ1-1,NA,CASSYSRQMNTEAFF,TGTGCCAGCAGTTACTCCCGACAGATGAACACTGAAGCTTTCTTT
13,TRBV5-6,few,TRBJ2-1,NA,CASSLTSWDEQFF,TGTGCCAGCAGCTTGACTAGTTGGGATGAGCAGTTCTTC
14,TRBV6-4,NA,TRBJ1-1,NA,CASSEWGPNTEAFF,TGTGCCAGCAGTGAATGGGGACCAAACACTGAAGCTTTCTTT
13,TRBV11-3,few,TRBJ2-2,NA,CASSPSGGGELFF,TGTGCCAGCAGCCCCTCGGGTGGCGGGGAGCTGTTTTTT
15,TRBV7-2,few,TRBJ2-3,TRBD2,CASSFLAGEPDTQYF,TGTGCCAGCAGTTTCTTAGCGGGGGAGCCAGATACGCAGTATTTT
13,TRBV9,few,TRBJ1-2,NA,CASSRQEVYGYTF,TGTGCCAGCAGCCGGCAGGAAGTCTATGGCTACACCTTC
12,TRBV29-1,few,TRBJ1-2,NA,CSVENGPYGYTF,TGCAGCGTTGAAAACGGACCCTATGGCTACACCTTC
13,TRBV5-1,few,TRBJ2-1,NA,CATSEGSYNEQFF,TGCGCCACTAGCGAGGGCTCCTACAATGAGCAGTTCTTC
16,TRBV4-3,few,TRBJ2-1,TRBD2,CASSPSSGVSYNEQFF,TGCGCCAGCAGCCCTTCTAGCGGGGTCTCCTACAATGAGCAGTTCTTC
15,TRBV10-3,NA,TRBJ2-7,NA,CAISEGTQGVYEQYF,TGTGCCATCAGTGAAGGGACACAAGGGGTCTACGAGCAGTACTTC
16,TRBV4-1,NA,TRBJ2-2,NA,CASSQAAGENTGELFF,TGCGCCAGCAGCCAAGCTGCCGGGGAGAACACCGGGGAGCTGTTTTTT